The clone carrying this T cell receptor (beta chain) was seen repeatedly, ten times or more. Its antigen is still unknown. A single record per CDR3 protein comes from TCRdb applying MiXCR to the 5' RACE reads. The sample has more than 650,000 distinct CDR3 sequences; 10% to 15% are singletons. The source of the sample is a study of CD8 T cells in ankylosing spondylitis. CDR3 length: 15 amino acids. J gave up 4 bases and V 0 bases, and 4 bases lay outside the gene matches. Germline V gives CDR1 DFQATT, CDR2 SNEGSKA (reference sequence). Study observations and caveats: Made up of about eight highly homologous variants, a TCR beta motif appeared characteristic of ankylosing spondylitis blood.

What was sequenced was blood, either unsorted or a sorted T cell fraction (not recorded which). The receptor comes from a male donor with ankylosing spondylitis. The rearrangement uses TRBV20-1 and TRBJ1-4, with 8 bases lining up with TRBD1. The CDR3 coding sequence is TGCAGTGCTAGAGATCTCGACAGGGGTAATGAAAAACTGTTTTTT. This encodes CSARDLDRGNEKLFF.